This T cell receptor beta chain emerged from a study of blood T cell repertoires in COVID-19. The CDR3 contains 16 residues. V shed 0 bases and J 1 base; nucleotides not matched to a gene: 1. The V gene's germline CDR1 is LGHNA and CDR2 YNFKEQ. Libraries were prepared by immunoSEQ multiplex PCR; TCRdb keeps only in-frame clonotypes and omits some of them. The table records fewer than 10,000 clones, approximately 88% of them present only once. The sequence was collected from a human donor in a cohort sampled during active COVID-19. Sequencing used peripheral blood. The chain joins TRBV4-2 to TRBJ2-7, with 12 bases aligning to TRBD2. The CDR3 loop is CASSQELAGGSYEQYF. The CDR3 nucleotides are TGTGCCAGCAGCCAAGAACTAGCGGGAGGTTCCTACGAGCAGTACTTC.